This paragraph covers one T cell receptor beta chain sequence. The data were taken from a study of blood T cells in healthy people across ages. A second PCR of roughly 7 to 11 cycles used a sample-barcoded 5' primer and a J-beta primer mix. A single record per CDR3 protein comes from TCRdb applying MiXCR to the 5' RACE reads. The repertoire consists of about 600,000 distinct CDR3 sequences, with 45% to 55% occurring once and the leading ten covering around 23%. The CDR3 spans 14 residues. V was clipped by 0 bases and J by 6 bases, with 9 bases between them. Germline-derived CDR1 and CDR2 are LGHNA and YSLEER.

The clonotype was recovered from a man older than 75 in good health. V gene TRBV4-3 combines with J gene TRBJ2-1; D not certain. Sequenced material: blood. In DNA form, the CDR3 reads TGCGCCAGCAGCCAAGACCGGGCACGCAATGAGCAGTTCTTC. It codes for CASSQDRARNEQFF.